The entry below describes one T cell receptor beta chain. It lacks a known antigen. No qualities accompany the bases; no much larger clone lies one base away. These data belong to a study of regulatory T cells in long-lasting Graves disease (dated by TCRdb to about 2021). Context from the whole study: In the newly diagnosed Graves' disease group, patients had been taking antithyroid drugs for less than 3 months. Peripheral blood TCR sequencing and RNA sequencing compared persistent Graves' disease patients with newly diagnosed Graves' disease patients. A total of some 35 samples underwent TCR sequencing, from roughly 13 patients with persistent Graves' disease and about 20 patients with newly diagnosed Graves' disease. The study took place in China and was registered as a clinical trial.

Libraries were constructed by multiplex PCR. The instrument was an Illumina HiSeq 4000. TCR beta libraries were built with iRepertoire HTBI primers and Arm-PCR amplification of CDR3 regions. PCR products were gel purified before sequencing. The study's own analysis went as follows. Gene usage analysis of CDR3 amino acid clonotypes relied on the approximately 60 TRBV and more than twelve TRBJ segments identified across samples. COPE and FqMerger were used to merge the filtered high-quality paired reads into contigs. BLAST was used to align contigs to IMGT TRBV, TRBD and TRBJ reference genes, with CDR3 defined following IMGT. Highly expanded clones were defined as clonotypes with a frequency above 0.1%. Shannon entropy was used to measure repertoire diversity, and the Gini coefficient was used to measure V-J evenness. Public clonotypes were defined as clonotypes shared by more than one individual. Through fastp at Q25 and MiXCR, TCRdb rebuilt clones from the public reads, retaining in-frame beta chains. Merged by CDR3 protein, the rows form single entries marked with the most common genes and DNA. The V and J calls here are based on TCRdb, not the publication. The sample profile shows roughly 320,000 distinct CDR3 sequences; over 15% of them were found once. 25% to 30% of the sample goes to the ten largest clones.

Overall study results and their limits: Compared with newly diagnosed patients, patients with persistent Graves' disease had lower TCR Shannon entropy and fewer highly expanded clones, which suggests clonal expansion. The study examined only peripheral blood because the primary lesion, thyroid tissue, could not be accessed. Persistent patients shared more public clonotypes among themselves (2,741) than newly diagnosed patients did (about 970). Sequencing and analysis were limited to the TCR beta chain. As a limitation, the authors acknowledged that the small sample size may reduce accuracy.

The time point label, read with the paper, signifies: newly diagnosed GD, antithyroid drugs for less than 3 months. For both TCR sequencing and RNA sequencing, RNA was extracted from PBMCs using TRIzol. The diagnosis of Graves' disease followed American Thyroid Association guidelines. Recruitment of patients was carried out at an endocrinology department in Xi'an, China. From each patient, approximately 9.9 milliliters of peripheral blood was collected into an EDTA anticoagulant tube. Ficoll Paque Plus density gradient separation was used to isolate PBMCs, and no additional T cell sorting was done. RNA quality was checked with an Agilent 2100 Bioanalyzer and agarose gel, and concentration with a NanoDrop 2000. Separately, the same data were catalogued under a study of T cells in Graves' hyperthyroidism and ophthalmopathy. As the second publication notes: Graves' hyperthyroidism was defined as stable when no progression to ophthalmopathy occurred over 18 months of follow-up. Hyperthyroidism patients were newly diagnosed, with disease duration under 2 months, and aged 18 to 65 years. Any patient with an uncontrolled infection, another autoimmune disease, pregnancy or lactation was excluded. Diagnoses were established on the basis of clinical symptoms, serum thyroxine and TRAb, thyroid ultrasound, and orbital computed tomography. A first-round RT-PCR of the TCR CDR3 used the HTBI primer set with the Qiagen OneStep RT-PCR kit. Most expanded thyroid clonotypes (frequency above 0.001) were also found in blood, which suggests that blood repertoires may mirror thyroid immune responses. A 13 V-J signature model separated ophthalmopathy from stable hyperthyroidism, with roughly 88% sensitivity and roughly 81% specificity in cross-validation and 80%/75% in testing. During validation, the model predicted progression to ophthalmopathy a median of approximately six months ahead of onset, with approximately 70% sensitivity and around 73% specificity. To identify distinguishing TCR V-J signatures, a discovery cohort of 90 to 100 patients was used, comprising approximately 40 with Graves' ophthalmopathy and around 57 with stable Graves' hyperthyroidism. Whether ophthalmopathy could be predicted prospectively was tested in an independent validation cohort made up of about 20 hyperthyroidism patients plus 17 patients who later progressed to ophthalmopathy. For training and testing, the 100 or so patients in the discovery cohort were randomly divided in a 7:3 ratio. In addition, the study compared T-cell repertoires in thyroid tissue and in blood from about 6 Graves' hyperthyroidism patients. After blood sampling, hyperthyroidism patients were treated with methimazole at a starting dose of 30 mg daily, and ophthalmopathy patients were treated with high-dose intravenous methylprednisolone. Libraries were constructed in a second round of multiplex PCR, after which size selection and purification were performed. Paired-end sequencing of the libraries was performed with 100 bp reads on an Illumina HiSeq2000. SOAPnuke was used to process the raw data, throwing out any read that contained adapters or uncalled bases, had a mean Phred below 15, or lacked an exact constant-primer or identifier match. High-quality paired reads were merged using COPE v1.2.5, and each unique nucleotide sequence was defined as a clonotype. Clonotypes were aligned to IMGT TRBV, TRBD and TRBJ reference segments using MiTCR v1.1. Only V-J combinations with frequency above 0.0001, covering 98% to 99.2% of repertoires, were analysed. The TCS score was defined as F50 (clonal expansion) divided by E x V (chaos), with BLOSUM62-based TCRdist calculated between CDR3 peptides within each V-J. Welch's t-statistics and random forest reduced around 520 V-J features to around 14, which were used in a naive Bayes classifier (R e1071). Sample size was not statistically predetermined, and investigators were not blinded to group allocation. The paper describes TCR Vbeta CDR3 sequencing of 135 peripheral blood samples, made up of approximately 40 ophthalmopathy patients, 70 to 80 hyperthyroidism patients and 17 progressor patients.

This sample comprised peripheral blood mononuclear cells (PBMCs), obtained at new diagnosis, from a patient treated with antithyroid drugs. This clonotype was obtained from a man aged 35 to 55 with Graves disease. Donor details come from another sample of the same person, matched by shared clones.

CDR3 protein: CASSGGFEQYF. The nucleotides read TGTGCCAGCAGCGGGGGGTTCGAGCAGTACTTC. The chain uses TRBV7-9 and TRBJ2-7; possibly the D gene is TRBD2, per 6 matching bases. V is clipped by 5 bases and J by 6 bases, and the sequence between their germline boundaries is 8 bases long. CDR1 and CDR2, per the germline V gene (reference sequence), are SEHNR and FQNEAQ. Including the terminal cysteine and phenylalanine, the CDR3 comprises 11 residues. Just CDR3 DNA is preserved here, 33 bases in frame from base 1.